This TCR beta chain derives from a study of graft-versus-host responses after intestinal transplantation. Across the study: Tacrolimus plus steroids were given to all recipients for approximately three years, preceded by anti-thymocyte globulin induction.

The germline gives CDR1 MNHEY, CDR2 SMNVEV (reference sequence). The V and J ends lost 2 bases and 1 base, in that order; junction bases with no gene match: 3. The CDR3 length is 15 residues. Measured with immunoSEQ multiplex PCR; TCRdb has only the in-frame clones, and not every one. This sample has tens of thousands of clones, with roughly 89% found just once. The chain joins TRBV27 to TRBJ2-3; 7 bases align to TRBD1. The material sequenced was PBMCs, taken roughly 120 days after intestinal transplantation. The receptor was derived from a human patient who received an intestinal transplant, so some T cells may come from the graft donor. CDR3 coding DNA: TGTGCCAGCAGTTTAAGCGACAGGGGCACAGATACGCAGTATTTT. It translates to CASSLSDRGTDTQYF.